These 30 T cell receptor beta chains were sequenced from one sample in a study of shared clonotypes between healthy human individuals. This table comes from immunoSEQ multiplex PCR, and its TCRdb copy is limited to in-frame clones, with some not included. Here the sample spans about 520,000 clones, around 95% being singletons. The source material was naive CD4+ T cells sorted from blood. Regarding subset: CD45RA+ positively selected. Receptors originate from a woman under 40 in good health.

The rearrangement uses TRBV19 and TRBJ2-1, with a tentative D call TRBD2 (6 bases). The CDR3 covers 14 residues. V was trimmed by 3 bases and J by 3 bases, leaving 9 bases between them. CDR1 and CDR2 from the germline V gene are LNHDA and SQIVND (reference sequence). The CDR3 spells CASSMKRVYNEQFF. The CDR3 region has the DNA TGTGCCAGTAGTATGAAGCGGGTCTACAATGAGCAGTTCTTC.

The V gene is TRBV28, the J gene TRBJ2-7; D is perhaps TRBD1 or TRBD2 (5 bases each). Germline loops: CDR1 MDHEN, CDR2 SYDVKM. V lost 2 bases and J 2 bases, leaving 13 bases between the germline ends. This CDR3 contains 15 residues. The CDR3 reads CASSLPGPTTYEQYF. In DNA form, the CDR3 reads TGTGCCAGCAGTTTACCGGGGCCCACTACCTACGAGCAGTACTTC.

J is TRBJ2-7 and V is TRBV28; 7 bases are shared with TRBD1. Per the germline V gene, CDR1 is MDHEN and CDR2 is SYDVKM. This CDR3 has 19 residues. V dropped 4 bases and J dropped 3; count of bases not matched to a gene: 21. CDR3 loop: CASSSAFGSRDSVYYEQYF. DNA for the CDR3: TGTGCCAGCAGTTCGGCCTTCGGATCCCGGGACAGCGTCTACTACGAGCAGTACTTC.

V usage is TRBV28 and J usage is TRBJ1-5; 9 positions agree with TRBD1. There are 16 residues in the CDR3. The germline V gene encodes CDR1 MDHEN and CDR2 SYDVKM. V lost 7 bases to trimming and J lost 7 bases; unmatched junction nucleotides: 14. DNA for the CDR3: TGTGCCAGCAACCTGGGAGGGACAGGGCTCGGGCAGCCCCAGCATTTT. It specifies CASNLGGTGLGQPQHF. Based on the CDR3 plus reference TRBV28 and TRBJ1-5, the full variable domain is DVKVTQSSRYLVKRTGEKVFLECVQDMDHENMFWYRQDPGLGLRLIYFSYDVKMKEKGDIPEGYSVSREKKERFSLILESASTNQTSMYLCASNLGGTGLGQPQHFGDGTRLSIL.

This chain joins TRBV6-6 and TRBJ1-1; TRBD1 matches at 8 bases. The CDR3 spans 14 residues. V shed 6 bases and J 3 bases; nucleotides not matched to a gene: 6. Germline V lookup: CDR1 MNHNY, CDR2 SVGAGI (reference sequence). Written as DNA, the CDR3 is TGTGCCAGCAGGACCAGGGGGCAGGACACTGAAGCTTTCTTT. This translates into CASRTRGQDTEAFF.

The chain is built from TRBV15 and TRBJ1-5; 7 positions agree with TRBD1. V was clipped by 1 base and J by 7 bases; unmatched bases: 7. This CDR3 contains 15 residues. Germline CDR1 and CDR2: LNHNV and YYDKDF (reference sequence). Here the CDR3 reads CATSRGTGARQPQHF. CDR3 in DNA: TGTGCCACCAGCAGAGGTACAGGGGCGAGGCAGCCCCAGCATTTT.

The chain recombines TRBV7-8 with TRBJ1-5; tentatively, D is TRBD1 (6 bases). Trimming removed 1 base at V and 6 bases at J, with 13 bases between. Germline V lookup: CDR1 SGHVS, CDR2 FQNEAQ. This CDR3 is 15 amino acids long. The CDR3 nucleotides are TGTGCCAGCAGCTTAGGCGTGGCAGGGGTTCAGCCCCAGCATTTT. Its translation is CASSLGVAGVQPQHF.

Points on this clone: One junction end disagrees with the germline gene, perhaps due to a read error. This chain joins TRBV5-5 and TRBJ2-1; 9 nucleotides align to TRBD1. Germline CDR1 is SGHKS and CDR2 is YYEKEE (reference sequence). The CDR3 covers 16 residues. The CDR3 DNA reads TGTGCCAGCAGCGCAACCGGGACAGGGTCCTCCAATGAGCAGTTCTTC. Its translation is CASSATGTGSSNEQFF.

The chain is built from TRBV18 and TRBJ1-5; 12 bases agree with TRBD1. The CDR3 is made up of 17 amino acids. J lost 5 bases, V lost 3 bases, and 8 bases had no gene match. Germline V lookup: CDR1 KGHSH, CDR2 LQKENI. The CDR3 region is CASSPRGTGGAYQPQHF. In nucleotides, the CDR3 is TGTGCCAGCTCACCTAGAGGGACAGGGGGCGCATATCAGCCCCAGCATTTT.

The chain's CDR3 is CASSQAGAQETQYF. The CDR3 bases are TGTGCCAGCAGCCAAGCGGGTGCCCAAGAGACCCAGTACTTC. The chain joins TRBV4-2 to TRBJ2-5; unclear D gene. Trimming took 1 base from V and 1 from J, leaving 7 bases between them. CDR1 and CDR2 from the germline V gene are LGHNA and YNFKEQ. The CDR3 length is 14 residues.

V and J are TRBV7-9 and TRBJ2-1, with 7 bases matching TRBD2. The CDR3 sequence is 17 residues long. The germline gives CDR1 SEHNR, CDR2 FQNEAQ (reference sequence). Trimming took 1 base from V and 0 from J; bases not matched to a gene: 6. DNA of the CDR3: TGTGCCAGCAGCTTAGTGGGCAGCGGGACCTCCTACAATGAGCAGTTCTTC. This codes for CASSLVGSGTSYNEQFF.

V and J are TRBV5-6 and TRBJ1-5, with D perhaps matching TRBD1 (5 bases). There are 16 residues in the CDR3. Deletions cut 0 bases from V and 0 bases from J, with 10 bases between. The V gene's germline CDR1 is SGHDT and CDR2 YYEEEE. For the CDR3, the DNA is TGTGCCAGCAGCTTGGGAGGGACCCGTAGCAATCAGCCCCAGCATTTT. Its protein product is CASSLGGTRSNQPQHF.

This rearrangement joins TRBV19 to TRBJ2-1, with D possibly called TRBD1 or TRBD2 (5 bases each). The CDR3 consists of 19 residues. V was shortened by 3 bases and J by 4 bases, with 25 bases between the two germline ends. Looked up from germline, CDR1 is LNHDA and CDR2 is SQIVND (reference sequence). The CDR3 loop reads CASSIPQPPGPKPYNEQFF. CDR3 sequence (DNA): TGTGCCAGTAGTATCCCGCAACCGCCGGGGCCTAAACCGTACAATGAGCAGTTCTTC. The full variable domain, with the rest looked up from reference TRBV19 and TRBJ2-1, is DGGITQSPKYLFRKEGQNVTLSCEQNLNHDAMYWYRQDPGQGLRLIYYSQIVNDFQKGDIAEGYSVSREKKESFPLTVTSAQKNPTAFYLCASSIPQPPGPKPYNEQFFGPGTRLTVL.

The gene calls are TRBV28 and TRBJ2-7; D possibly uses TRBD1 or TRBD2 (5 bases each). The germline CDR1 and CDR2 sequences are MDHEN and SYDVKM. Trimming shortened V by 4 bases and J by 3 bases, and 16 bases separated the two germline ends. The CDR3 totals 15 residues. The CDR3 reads CASSYGVGVGYEQYF. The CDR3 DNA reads TGTGCCAGCAGTTACGGGGTAGGGGTAGGCTACGAGCAGTACTTC.

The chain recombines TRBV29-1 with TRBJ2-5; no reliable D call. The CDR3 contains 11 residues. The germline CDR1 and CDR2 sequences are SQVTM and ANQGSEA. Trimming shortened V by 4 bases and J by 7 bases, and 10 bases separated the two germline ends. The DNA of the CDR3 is TGCAGCGTTGTTGTCTTGGGGACCCAGTACTTC. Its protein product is CSVVVLGTQYF.

The CDR3 loop reads CASSLAGVGNEQFF. The DNA of the CDR3 is TGTGCCAGCAGCTTAGCCGGGGTAGGCAATGAGCAGTTCTTC. V is TRBV7-9 and J is TRBJ2-1, with a possible D match to TRBD2 (5 bases). Germline assignment: CDR1 SEHNR and CDR2 FQNEAQ (reference sequence). The CDR3 is 14 residues long. Trimming removed 0 bases from V and 6 bases from J, with 9 bases in between. Combining the CDR3 with reference TRBV7-9 and TRBJ2-1 gives the whole variable domain DTGVSQNPRHKITKRGQNVTFRCDPISEHNRLYWYRQTLGQGPEFLTYFQNEAQLEKSRLLSDRFSAERPKGSFSTLEIQRTEQGDSAMYLCASSLAGVGNEQFFGPGTRLTVL.

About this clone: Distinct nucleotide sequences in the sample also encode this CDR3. CDR3 sequence: CASSIGGQETQYF. In nucleotides, the CDR3 is TGTGCCAGTAGTATTGGGGGCCAAGAGACCCAGTACTTC. The rearrangement joins TRBV19 to TRBJ2-5, with D possibly called TRBD1 or TRBD2 (5 bases each). The V and J ends lost 3 bases and 1 base respectively, with 6 bases between them. The CDR3 loop spans 13 amino acids. The germline CDR1 and CDR2 sequences are LNHDA and SQIVND (reference sequence).

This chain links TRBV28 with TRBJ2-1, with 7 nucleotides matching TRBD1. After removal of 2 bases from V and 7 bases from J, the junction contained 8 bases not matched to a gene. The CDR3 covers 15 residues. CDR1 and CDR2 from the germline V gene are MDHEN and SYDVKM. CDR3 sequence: CASSLGGQGDNEQFF. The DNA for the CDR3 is TGTGCCAGCAGTTTAGGCGGGCAGGGGGATAATGAGCAGTTCTTC.

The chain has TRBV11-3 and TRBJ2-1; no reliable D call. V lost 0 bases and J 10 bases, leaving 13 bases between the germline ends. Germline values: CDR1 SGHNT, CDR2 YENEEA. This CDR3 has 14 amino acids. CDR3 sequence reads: CASSLDFPVGEQFF. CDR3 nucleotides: TGTGCCAGCAGCTTAGATTTCCCCGTGGGGGAGCAGTTCTTC.

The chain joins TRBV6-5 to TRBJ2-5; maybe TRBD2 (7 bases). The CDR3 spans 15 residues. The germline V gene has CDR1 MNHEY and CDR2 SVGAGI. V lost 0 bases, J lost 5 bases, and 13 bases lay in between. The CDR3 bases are TGTGCCAGCAGTTACTCGAGGGGGGGATGGGAGACCCAGTACTTC. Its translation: CASSYSRGGWETQYF.

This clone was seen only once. This chain's CDR3 is CASSIGWVSGQPQHF. Here the CDR3 DNA reads TGTGCCAGTAGTATTGGTTGGGTATCCGGTCAGCCCCAGCATTTT. The chain combines TRBV19 with TRBJ1-5; D is unclear. CDR1 is LNHDA and CDR2 is SQIVND in the germline V gene (reference sequence). Between the trimmed V and J ends, which lost 3 bases and 6 bases, there was a span of 15 bases. The CDR3 sequence is 15 residues long.

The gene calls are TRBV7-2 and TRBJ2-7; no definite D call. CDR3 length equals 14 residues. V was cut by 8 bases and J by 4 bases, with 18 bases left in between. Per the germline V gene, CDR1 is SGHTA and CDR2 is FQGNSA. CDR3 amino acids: CASLSGFGFYEQYF. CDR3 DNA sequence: TGTGCCAGCCTCTCTGGGTTCGGATTTTACGAGCAGTACTTC.

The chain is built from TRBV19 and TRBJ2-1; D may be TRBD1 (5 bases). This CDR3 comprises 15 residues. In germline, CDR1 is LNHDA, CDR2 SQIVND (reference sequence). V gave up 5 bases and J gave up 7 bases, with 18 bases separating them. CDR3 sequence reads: CASSPPQQELNEQFF. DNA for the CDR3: TGTGCCAGTAGTCCCCCCCAACAGGAGTTGAATGAGCAGTTCTTC.

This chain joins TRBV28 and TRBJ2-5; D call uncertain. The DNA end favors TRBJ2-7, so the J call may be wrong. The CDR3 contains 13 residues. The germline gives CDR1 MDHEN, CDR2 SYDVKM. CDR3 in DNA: TGTGCCACAAGAAGAGACTCTCTCGACGAGCAGTACTTC. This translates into CATRRDSLDEQYF.

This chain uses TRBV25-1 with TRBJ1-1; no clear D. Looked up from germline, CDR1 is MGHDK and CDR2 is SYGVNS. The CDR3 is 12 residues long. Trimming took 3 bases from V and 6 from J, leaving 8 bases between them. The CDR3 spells CASSDKGSEAFF. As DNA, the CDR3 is TGTGCCAGCAGTGATAAGGGATCTGAAGCTTTCTTT.

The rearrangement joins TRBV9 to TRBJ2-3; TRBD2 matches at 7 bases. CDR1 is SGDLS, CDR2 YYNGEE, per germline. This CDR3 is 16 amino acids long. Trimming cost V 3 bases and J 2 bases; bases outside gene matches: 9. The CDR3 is CASSGGGRPTTDTQYF. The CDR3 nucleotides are TGTGCCAGCAGCGGCGGGGGACGACCGACCACAGATACGCAGTATTTT.

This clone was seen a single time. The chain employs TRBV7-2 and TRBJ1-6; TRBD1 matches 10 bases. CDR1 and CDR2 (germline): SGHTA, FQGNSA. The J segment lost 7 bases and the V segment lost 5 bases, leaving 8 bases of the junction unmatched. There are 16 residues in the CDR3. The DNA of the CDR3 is TGTGCCAGCAGCCAACGGGGACAGGGGATGAATTCACCCCTCCACTTT. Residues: CASSQRGQGMNSPLHF.

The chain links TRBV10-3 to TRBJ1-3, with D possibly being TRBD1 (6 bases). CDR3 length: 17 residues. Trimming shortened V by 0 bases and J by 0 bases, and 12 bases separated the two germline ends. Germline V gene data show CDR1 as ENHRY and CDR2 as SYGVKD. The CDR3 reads CAISESTGLSSGNTIYF. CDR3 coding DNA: TGTGCCATCAGTGAGTCGACAGGCCTTAGCTCTGGAAACACCATATATTTT.

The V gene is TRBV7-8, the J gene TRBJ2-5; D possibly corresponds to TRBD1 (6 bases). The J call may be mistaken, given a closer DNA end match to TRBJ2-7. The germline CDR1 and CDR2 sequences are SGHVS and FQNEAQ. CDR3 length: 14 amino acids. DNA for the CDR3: TGTGCCAGCAGCTCGCACAGGGCGACCTACGAGCAGTACTTC. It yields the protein CASSSHRATYEQYF.

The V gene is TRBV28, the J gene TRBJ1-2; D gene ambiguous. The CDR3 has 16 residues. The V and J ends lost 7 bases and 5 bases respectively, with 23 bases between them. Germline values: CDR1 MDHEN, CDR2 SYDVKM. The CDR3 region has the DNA TGTGCCAGCACTCTGACCCCATCCCAGATGAATTATGGCTACACCTTC. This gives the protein CASTLTPSQMNYGYTF.